The 18 T cell receptor beta chains below all came from one sample that was sequenced in a study of T-cell reconstitution after alpha-beta-depleted transplantation in children. The TCRbeta library incorporated unique molecular identifiers. One entry per CDR3 protein, called by TCRdb with MiXCR from the PCR reads. The repertoire holds 200,000 to 250,000 distinct CDR3 sequences, with 9.7% as singletons. This material consisted of PBMCs from the stem cell graft donor, taken from the stem cell graft. These receptors came from a human donor who donated a stem cell graft to a child with SCID.

This clonotype was found many times. The CDR3 sequence is CASSPLGQEETQYF. CDR3 DNA: TGTGCCAGCTCACCCCTGGGACAGGAAGAGACCCAGTACTTC. V usage is TRBV18 and J usage is TRBJ2-5; 8 bases agree with TRBD1. V lost 3 bases to trimming and J lost 3 bases; unmatched junction nucleotides: 3. This CDR3 has 14 residues. From germline, CDR1 is KGHSH and CDR2 LQKENI.

J is TRBJ2-7 and V is TRBV7-2; D uncertain. With 3 bases removed from V and 1 base from J, the gap between germline ends came to 19 bases. CDR1 and CDR2 from the germline V gene are SGHTA and FQGNSA. CDR3 length: 17 amino acids. The CDR3 here is CASSLISRSFTSYEQYF. The CDR3 region has the DNA TGTGCCAGCAGCTTGATATCGCGTAGCTTTACTTCCTACGAGCAGTACTTC.

This clonotype was detected many times. V and J are TRBV27 and TRBJ2-7, with D hard to call. The germline V gene has CDR1 MNHEY and CDR2 SMNVEV (reference sequence). The CDR3 loop spans 14 amino acids. Trimming stripped 5 bases from V and 2 bases from J, with 13 bases between. CDR3 protein: CASSPPGLAYEQYF. The CDR3 DNA reads TGTGCCAGCAGTCCACCTGGGTTAGCCTACGAGCAGTACTTC.

Many counts were recorded for this clonotype. The gene calls are TRBV5-1 and TRBJ1-5; 7 positions match TRBD1. CDR3 length equals 16 residues. Unmatched junction bases numbered 13, after V lost 4 bases and J lost 6 bases. Germline CDR1 SGHRS, CDR2 YFSETQ. In DNA form, the CDR3 reads TGCGCCAGCAGCCCCGGATCAGGGGGAAGAGGTCAGCCCCAGCATTTT. This sequence encodes CASSPGSGGRGQPQHF.

This clonotype was seen ten or more times. This chain uses TRBV7-2 with TRBJ1-1; 9 bases agree with TRBD1. The CDR3 is 14 residues long. Losses at the gene ends were 5 bases for V and 3 bases for J; bases not matched to a gene: 4. The germline V gene encodes CDR1 SGHTA and CDR2 FQGNSA. CDR3 residues: CASSPTGGHTEAFF. Written as DNA, the CDR3 is TGTGCCAGCAGCCCCACAGGGGGCCACACTGAAGCTTTCTTT.

There are many counts of this clonotype. The chain combines TRBV4-2 with TRBJ2-3; 7 bases map to TRBD2. The germline CDR1 and CDR2 sequences are LGHNA and YNFKEQ. V was pared by 0 bases and J by 13 bases, with 7 bases of the junction left unmatched. CDR3 length: 13 residues. CDR3 sequence reads: CASSQDLGGWEYF. Written as DNA, the CDR3 is TGTGCCAGCAGCCAAGATCTGGGGGGGTGGGAGTATTTT.

This clonotype has a count of ten or more. V usage is TRBV10-3 and J usage is TRBJ2-1, with a possible D match to TRBD1 (5 bases). Germline CDR1 reads ENHRY; CDR2 reads SYGVKD. This CDR3 is 12 amino acids long. V shed 10 bases and J shed 5 bases, with 12 bases lying between them. This chain's CDR3 is CATADRHNEQFF. The CDR3 bases are TGTGCCACCGCTGACAGACACAATGAGCAGTTCTTC.

This clonotype was seen at least ten times. The chain couples TRBV9 to TRBJ2-3, with 11 bases identical to TRBD2. Germline V gene data show CDR1 as SGDLS and CDR2 as YYNGEE. The CDR3 loop spans 15 amino acids. Trimming cost V 2 bases and J 5 bases; bases outside gene matches: 4. The CDR3, as DNA: TGTGCCAGCAGCGTGACTAGCGGGGTAAAAGATACGCAGTATTTT. Amino acid sequence: CASSVTSGVKDTQYF.

This clonotype was seen more than once but under ten times. The chain combines TRBV12-3 or TRBV12-4 with TRBJ1-5; a possible D gene is TRBD1 (6 bases). The ends were cut back, 0 bases at V and 1 base at J, with 13 bases in the middle. This CDR3 spans 17 amino acids. CDR3 amino acids: CASSLALSRGSNQPQHF. Here the CDR3 DNA reads TGTGCCAGCAGTTTAGCGCTCTCCAGGGGAAGCAATCAGCCCCAGCATTTT.

This clonotype was picked up many times. J is TRBJ1-4 and V is TRBV5-1; a possible D gene is TRBD1 (6 bases). Germline V gives CDR1 SGHRS, CDR2 YFSETQ. This CDR3 comprises 15 residues. V was clipped by 0 bases and J by 7 bases, with 13 bases between them. CDR3 bases: TGCGCCAGCAGCTTGGCCGGGAGAGGGGGTGAAAAACTGTTTTTT. It encodes CASSLAGRGGEKLFF. The full variable domain, with the rest looked up from reference TRBV5-1 and TRBJ1-4, is KAGVTQTPRYLIKTRGQQVTLSCSPISGHRSVSWYQQTPGQGLQFLFEYFSETQRNKGNFPGRFSGRQFSNSRSEMNVSTLELGDSALYLCASSLAGRGGEKLFFGSGTQLSVL.

V is TRBV5-1 and J is TRBJ2-3, with D hard to call. The CDR3 covers 15 residues. Between the trimmed V and J ends, which lost 4 bases and 4 bases, there was a span of 16 bases. Germline loops: CDR1 SGHRS, CDR2 YFSETQ. This CDR3 is CASSLGPRSPDTQYF. The CDR3 bases are TGCGCCAGCAGCCTTGGGCCGCGGTCCCCAGATACGCAGTATTTT.

V usage is TRBV20-1 and J usage is TRBJ1-5; no clear D gene. V lost 0 bases and J lost 0, with 3 bases in between. The germline gives CDR1 DFQATT, CDR2 SNEGSKA (reference sequence). This CDR3 has 13 amino acids. CDR3 sequence reads: CSAREDSNQPQHF. CDR3 DNA: TGCAGTGCTAGAGAGGATAGCAATCAGCCCCAGCATTTT.

This clonotype was picked up many times. This chain uses TRBV5-1 with TRBJ1-1; D is ambiguous. Germline CDR1 and CDR2: SGHRS and YFSETQ. Trimming pared 4 bases from V and 3 bases from J, leaving 13 bases between. This CDR3 region has 14 residues. The CDR3 nucleotides read TGCGCCAGCAGCGTGTCCGGGATGGACACTGAAGCTTTCTTT. It yields the protein CASSVSGMDTEAFF. Looking up the rest from reference TRBV5-1 and TRBJ1-1 gives the full variable domain: KAGVTQTPRYLIKTRGQQVTLSCSPISGHRSVSWYQQTPGQGLQFLFEYFSETQRNKGNFPGRFSGRQFSNSRSEMNVSTLELGDSALYLCASSVSGMDTEAFFGQGTRLTVV.

This clonotype was seen many times. The rearrangement links TRBV7-2 to TRBJ1-4, with no clear D. The CDR3 spans 19 residues. Trimming took off 2 bases at V and 0 bases at J, with 19 bases between the two ends. Germline V gene lookup returns CDR1 SGHTA and CDR2 FQGNSA. The CDR3 bases are TGTGCCAGCAGCTTATCGCCAGGCCCGTTACGTGCAACTAATGAAAAACTGTTTTTT. This codes for CASSLSPGPLRATNEKLFF.

Ten or more counts support this clonotype. The J gene is TRBJ2-4, the V gene TRBV12-3 or TRBV12-4; 7 bases map to TRBD1. With 6 bases clipped from V and 6 bases from J, the junction kept 8 bases outside the gene matches. The CDR3 is 14 residues long. The chain's CDR3 is CASRQTGSSNIQYF. The CDR3 coding sequence is TGTGCCAGCAGACAGACAGGGAGTTCAAACATTCAGTACTTC.

This clonotype was recorded at least ten times. This chain uses TRBV5-1 with TRBJ2-3; 11 nucleotides agree with TRBD1. Germline values: CDR1 SGHRS, CDR2 YFSETQ. This CDR3 comprises 16 residues. Unmatched junction bases numbered 2, after V lost 0 bases and J lost 2 bases. CDR3 sequence reads: CASSLAGQGDTDTQYF. CDR3 nucleotide sequence: TGCGCCAGCAGCTTGGCGGGACAGGGGGACACAGATACGCAGTATTTT.

In its sample, this clonotype was seen many times. The junction shows a germline mismatch at one end, possibly a read error. V gene TRBV29-1 combines with J gene TRBJ2-5; D remains ambiguous. CDR1 SQVTM and CDR2 ANQGSEA come from the germline V gene. The length of the CDR3 is 10 residues. CDR3 DNA: TGCAGCGCTGAAGGTGAAACCCAGTACTTC. This translates into CSAEGETQYF.

This clonotype came up a few times. This could be a read error, since a much larger clone is one nucleotide away. V usage is TRBV3-1 and J usage is TRBJ2-4, with D possibly TRBD2 on 6 matching bases. The CDR3 loop spans 15 amino acids. Germline loops: CDR1 LGHDT, CDR2 YNNKEL (reference sequence). The DNA for the CDR3 is TGTGCCAGCACCCAAGATGCGGGGACCAAAAACATTCAGTACTTC. Protein sequence: CASTQDAGTKNIQYF. Variable domain in full (rest from reference TRBV3-1 and TRBJ2-4): DTAVSQTPKYLVTQMGNDKSIKCEQNLGHDTMYWYKQDSKKFLKIMFSYNNKELIINETVPNRFSPKSPDKAHLNLHINSLELGDSAVYFCASTQDAGTKNIQYFGAGTRLSVL.